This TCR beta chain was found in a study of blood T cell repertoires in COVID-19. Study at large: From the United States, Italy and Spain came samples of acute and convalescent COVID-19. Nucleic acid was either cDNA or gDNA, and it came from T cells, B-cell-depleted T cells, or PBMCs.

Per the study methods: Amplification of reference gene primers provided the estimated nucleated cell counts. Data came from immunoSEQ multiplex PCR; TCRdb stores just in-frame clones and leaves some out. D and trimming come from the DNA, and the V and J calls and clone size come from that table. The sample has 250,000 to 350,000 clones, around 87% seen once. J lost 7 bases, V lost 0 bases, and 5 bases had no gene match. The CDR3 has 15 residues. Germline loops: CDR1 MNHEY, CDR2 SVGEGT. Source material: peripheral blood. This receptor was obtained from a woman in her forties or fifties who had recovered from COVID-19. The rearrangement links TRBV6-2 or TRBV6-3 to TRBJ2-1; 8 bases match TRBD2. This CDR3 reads CASSYSSGSLNEQFF. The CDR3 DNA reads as TGTGCCAGCAGTTACTCGAGCGGGAGTTTGAATGAGCAGTTCTTC.